What follows is one T cell receptor (beta chain) and its context. The antigen this receptor binds is unknown. One base away there is no much larger clone; base qualities are not given. The data are from a study of cytomegalovirus exposure and HLA in healthy donors (dated by TCRdb to about 2017). Turning to the overall study: According to an earlier analysis of a few hundred of the donors, about 179 million T cells yielded 117 million unique TCR beta sequences and 276 Gb of sequence data. The study was designed to test whether signatures of past pathogen exposure could be identified by cataloging public T cell receptors. Every discovery cohort repertoire had been produced on one sequencing platform. The T cell repertoires of 666 subjects were profiled by immunosequencing and related to cytomegalovirus serostatus. HLA typing included class I and class II loci at four-digit resolution. A handful of DR-DQ haplotypes were treated as single units for association and clustering because of strong linkage in the cohort. Donor age, sex, ethnicity and CMV serostatus were compiled together with the repertoire data. An earlier analysis of 587 of the donors applied high-throughput TCR beta sequencing to assess whether each TCR beta V gene segment acted as functional or pseudogenic. About 300 gigabases of sequencing data and approximately 93 million unique TCR sequences were included in an early release covering under 650 HLA-typed donors. A later analysis re-analyzed previously published TCR beta repertoires from roughly 630 donors and added high-resolution HLA genotyping to study TCR occurrence patterns. Of the 300 to 400 genotyped donors, around 81% fell in the genetic ancestry cluster associated with self-reported Caucasian donors. The number of typed donors differed by locus: roughly 629-640 for A, B, C, DRB1 and DQB1; approximately 540 for DQA1; around 580 for DPA1; and roughly 450 for DPB1. Genome-wide SNP genotypes for about 65% of the roughly 700 donors were used in a later genetic analysis, which treated that subset as a discovery cohort. To predict cytomegalovirus infection status, the study brought together high-throughput TCR immunosequencing, statistical association of individual TCRs with disease status, and machine learning. In addition to the first cohort of hundreds of subjects, a separate validation cohort of approximately 110 different subjects was used. Across about 370 genotyped donors of the cohort, an average of about 250,000 unique TCR beta nucleotide sequences per donor were sequenced, and roughly 18% of those sequences were non-productive. Rather than drawing on any new phenotypic data, the later analysis identified candidate immune exposures from TCR beta sequences and the way those sequences occurred across donors.

Receptor amplification or capture employed the immunoSEQ multiplex PCR assay. A mixture of 60 forward primers for TCR Vbeta segments and 13 reverse primers for TCR Jbeta segments was used in the multiplex PCR. The CDR3 region of rearranged TCR beta genes was amplified from genomic DNA by a multiplex PCR assay. The Illumina HiSeq System was used to sequence the amplified TCR beta libraries as 87-base-pair reads. Under the source paper's analysis protocol: A later analysis counted about 80 million unique TCR beta chains across the 650 to 800 repertoires, and about 10 million of these chains were shared by at least two donors. Raw reads were error-corrected and collapsed into unique sequences by a nearest-neighbor algorithm in which closely related sequences were merged to remove PCR and sequencing errors. V, D and J gene segments were assigned by aligning CDR3 sequences to IMGT reference sequences. For a sequence to be retained, a match of at least six nucleotides to both a V gene segment and a J gene segment was required. Rearrangements were called productive when the CDR3 lacked stop codons and stayed in frame with V and J; all others were non-productive. Following IMGT convention, CDR3 was defined as the stretch from the second conserved V-encoded cysteine up to the conserved J-encoded phenylalanine. The earlier analysis of about 590 of the donors excluded sequences that lacked an unambiguous match to a single V gene segment. An earlier analysis of a few hundred of the donors called V segments functional above 56.7% productive rearrangements and segregating when the between-donor standard deviation exceeded 5%. A statistical classification framework was built for diagnosing cytomegalovirus status from the catalog of TCR beta chain sequences. V and J gene assignment, in a later analysis, came from comparing TCR nucleotide sequences with IMGT/GENE-DB human TR gene sequences. Using the TCRdist pipeline, a later analysis assigned CDR3 sequences along with most-parsimonious VDJ recombination scenarios. In a later analysis, each TCR beta chain was defined by its CDR3 amino acid sequence together with its V-gene family, and reads lacking a unique V-gene family were excluded. As a way to deal with suspected cross-contamination and a sequencing artifact, a later analysis dropped under 600 nucleotide sequences that were highly shared and had low generation probability. For each public chain, a later analysis derived a clonal expansion index from normalized ranks of inferred template counts within each repertoire. In a later analysis, generation probabilities were computed with a VDJ recombination model fitted to out-of-frame rearrangements, and the resulting probabilities were checked against IGoR. A later analysis scored TCR-TCR, TCR-HLA and TCR-CMV co-occurrence with hypergeometric tests, applying a repertoire-size bias correction to TCR pairs. False discovery rates were estimated in a later analysis by permuting HLA or CMV assignments 20 times. In a later analysis, co-occurring TCRs were grouped with DBSCAN, and TCRdist sequence similarity was added when clustering was performed within HLA-allele-positive subsets. Co-occurrence clustering excluded repertoires with fewer than 30,000 or more than 120,000 public chains, plus five with anomalous nucleotide sharing. TCRdb carries this immuneACCESS record with in-frame sequences only. Its versions omit some clonotypes, under half of them owing to an unresolved V gene in the studies checked, with the rest unexplained. Clone size and the V and J calls come from that table; the DNA yielded D and trimming. The sample table holds 140,000 or so clones, of which 80% to 85% were seen once. The ten largest make up under 3.5% of the sample.

What the authors observed across the whole study: A cluster of highly shared sequence variants was judged likely to be a technical artifact of the sequencing pipeline. Correlated functional status among segregating V segments might reflect linkage disequilibrium, but an unknown experimental factor could not be ruled out. Most TCR sequences were observed very rarely across donors, whereas some public TCRs were present in many individuals. The cohort was sequenced for TCR beta chains only, and without alpha or paired-chain data the features that could be detected were limited. For the cohort, immune exposure information was limited to CMV serostatus. An earlier analysis of around 600 of the donors showed that most TCR beta V segments appeared in productive rearrangements either about 90% or about 30% of the time, which broadly matched IMGT annotations. In the study, around 150 TCR beta chains were listed as associated with cytomegalovirus. A further reported finding was that TCR beta sequences accurately predicted the HLA-A and HLA-B alleles for most subjects in the first cohort. In a later analysis, most CMV-associated TCR beta chains were found to appear HLA-restricted, with HLA associations seemingly driven largely by CMV exposure. Several of the top co-occurrence clusters appeared to be linked to parvovirus B19, influenza, CMV and Epstein-Barr virus, according to a later analysis. According to a later analysis, TCR association rates differed among HLA loci, with DRB1 alleles showing the most associated TCRs and HLA-C alleles showing the fewest. Because counts were too low, around 17 rarely observed V segments, including chromosome 9 orphons, were left out of the earlier analysis of 587 of the donors. The classifier was reported to diagnose cytomegalovirus status with high specificity and sensitivity in both the original and validation cohorts. Assigning TCR associations to individual alleles was difficult when HLA alleles, especially DR and DQ, strongly co-occurred. The presence/absence analyses assumed that sequencing depth was roughly uniform across donors, and that assumption may not be true. In a later genetic analysis, fewer N-insertions in productive TCRs were reported among donors in an Asian-associated ancestry cluster than the 666-donor mean. In a later analysis, some 17,000 TCR beta sequences were associated with specific HLA alleles at a false discovery rate of 0.05. An association between a missense DCLRE1C variant and V-gene and J-gene trimming of TCR beta chains was found in a later genetic analysis and replicated in an independent cohort. The authors suggested that the approach could potentially be extended to other disease states and immunological phenotypes. Because HLA typing was unavailable for some donors at each locus, only the typed subset was used in association tests. In vitro tests confirmed that a few of the cytomegalovirus-associated TCR beta chains recognize cytomegalovirus antigens. In a later analysis, HLA-associated TCR beta chains showed more clonal expansion and lower generation probabilities than non-associated chains that were equally common.

The cohort was made up of approximately 700 healthy bone marrow donors. Cohort members were all nominally healthy when sampled, although unrecorded immune exposures were likely present. The donor tested CMV seronegative, placing the donor among the 352 seronegative members of the cohort. A peripheral blood sample was provided by each donor, and peripheral blood mononuclear cells were used for TCR beta sequencing. Genomic DNA was extracted from the blood cell samples with the Qiagen DNeasy Blood Extraction Kit. Sequenced material: PBMCs. The receptor was derived from a woman aged 25 to 39 in good health and CMV-seronegative.

CDR3 reads: CASSLSGQGAYEQYF. The DNA sequence is as follows: TGTGCCAGCAGTTTATCGGGACAGGGGGCTTACGAGCAGTACTTC. The sequence joins TRBV27 to TRBJ2-7; 12 central nucleotides agree with TRBD1. As encoded in the germline V gene (reference sequence), CDR1 is MNHEY while CDR2 is SMNVEV. The CDR3, cysteine through phenylalanine, is 15 amino acids long. The read is trimmed to its CDR3 DNA, 45 bases read in frame from base 1. At the junction V is shortened by 0 bases and J by 4 bases; bases outside the gene matches: 1.